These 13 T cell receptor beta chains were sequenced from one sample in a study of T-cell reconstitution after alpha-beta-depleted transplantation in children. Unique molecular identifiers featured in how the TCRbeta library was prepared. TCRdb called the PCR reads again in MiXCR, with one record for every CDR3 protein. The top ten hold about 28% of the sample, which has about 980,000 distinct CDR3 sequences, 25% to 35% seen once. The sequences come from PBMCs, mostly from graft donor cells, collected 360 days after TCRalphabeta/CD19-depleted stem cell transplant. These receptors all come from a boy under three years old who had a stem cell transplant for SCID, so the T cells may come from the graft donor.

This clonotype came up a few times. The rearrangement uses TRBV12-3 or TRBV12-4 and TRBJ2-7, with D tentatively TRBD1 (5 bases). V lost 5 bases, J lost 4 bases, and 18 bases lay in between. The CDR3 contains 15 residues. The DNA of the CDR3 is TGTGCCAGCAGTCCCGCTGGACAAGGAATTTACGAGCAGTACTTC. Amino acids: CASSPAGQGIYEQYF.

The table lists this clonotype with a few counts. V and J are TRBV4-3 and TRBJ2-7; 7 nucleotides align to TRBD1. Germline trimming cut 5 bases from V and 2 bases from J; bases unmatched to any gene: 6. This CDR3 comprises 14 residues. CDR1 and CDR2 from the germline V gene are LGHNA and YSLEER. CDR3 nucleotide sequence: TGCGCCAGCAGCATTCGACAGGGCCCCTACGAGCAGTACTTC. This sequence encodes CASSIRQGPYEQYF.

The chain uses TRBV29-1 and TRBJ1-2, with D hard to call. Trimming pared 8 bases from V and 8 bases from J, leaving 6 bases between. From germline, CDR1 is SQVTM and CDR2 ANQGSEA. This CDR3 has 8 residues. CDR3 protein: CSSEGYTF. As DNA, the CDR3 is TGCAGCTCGGAGGGCTACACCTTC.

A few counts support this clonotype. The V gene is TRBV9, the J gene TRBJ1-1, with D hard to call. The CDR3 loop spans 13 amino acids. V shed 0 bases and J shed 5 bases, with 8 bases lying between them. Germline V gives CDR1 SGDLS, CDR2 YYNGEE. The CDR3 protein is CASSVEGMTEAFF. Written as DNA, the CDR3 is TGTGCCAGCAGCGTAGAAGGGATGACTGAAGCTTTCTTT.

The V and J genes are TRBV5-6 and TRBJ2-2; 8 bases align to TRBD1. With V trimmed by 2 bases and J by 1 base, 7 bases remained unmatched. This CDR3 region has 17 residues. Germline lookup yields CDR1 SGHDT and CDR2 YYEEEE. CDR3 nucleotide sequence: TGTGCCAGCAGCTTACTTCGGACAGGGTGGAACACCGGGGAGCTGTTTTTT. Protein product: CASSLLRTGWNTGELFF.

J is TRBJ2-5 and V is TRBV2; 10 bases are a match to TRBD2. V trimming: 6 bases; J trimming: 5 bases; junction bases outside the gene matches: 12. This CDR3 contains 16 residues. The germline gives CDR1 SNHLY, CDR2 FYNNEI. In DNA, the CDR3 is TGTGCCAGCAGGGCCTCTTTGACTAGCGGGTGGGAGACCCAGTACTTC. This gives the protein CASRASLTSGWETQYF.

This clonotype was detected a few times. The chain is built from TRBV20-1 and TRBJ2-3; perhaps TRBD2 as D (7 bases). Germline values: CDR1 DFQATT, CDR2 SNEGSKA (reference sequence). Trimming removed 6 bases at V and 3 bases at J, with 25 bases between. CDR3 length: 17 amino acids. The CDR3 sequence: CSAPTMRGPRVTDTQYF. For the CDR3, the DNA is TGCAGTGCCCCGACTATGCGGGGGCCCCGGGTAACAGATACGCAGTATTTT.

CDR3 residues: CASSLAKLAADTQYF. The CDR3, as DNA: TGTGCCAGCAGTTTAGCTAAACTAGCGGCAGATACGCAGTATTTT. The genes are TRBV12-3 or TRBV12-4 and TRBJ2-3, with TRBD2 matching 8 bases. J gave up 4 bases and V 0 bases, and 3 bases lay outside the gene matches. This CDR3 has 15 amino acids.

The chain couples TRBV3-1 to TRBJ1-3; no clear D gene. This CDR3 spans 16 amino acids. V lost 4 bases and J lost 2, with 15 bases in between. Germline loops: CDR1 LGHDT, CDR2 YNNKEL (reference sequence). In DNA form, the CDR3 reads TGTGCCAGCAGCCGATTGGGAGGGAAGGCTGGAAACACCATATATTTT. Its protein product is CASSRLGGKAGNTIYF.

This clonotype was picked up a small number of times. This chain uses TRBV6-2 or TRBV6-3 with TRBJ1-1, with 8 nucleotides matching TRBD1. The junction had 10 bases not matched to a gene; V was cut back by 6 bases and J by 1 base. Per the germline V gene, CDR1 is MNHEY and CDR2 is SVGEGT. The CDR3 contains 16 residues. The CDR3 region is CASRPLRGQSNTEAFF. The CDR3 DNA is TGTGCCAGCAGACCCCTCAGGGGGCAGTCGAACACTGAAGCTTTCTTT.

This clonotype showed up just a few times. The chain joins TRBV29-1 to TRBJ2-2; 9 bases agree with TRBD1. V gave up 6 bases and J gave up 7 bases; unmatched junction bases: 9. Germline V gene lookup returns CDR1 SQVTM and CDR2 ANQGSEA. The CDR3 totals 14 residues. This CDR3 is CSVLDRGRGGELFF. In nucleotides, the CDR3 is TGCAGCGTGTTGGACAGGGGACGCGGCGGGGAGCTGTTTTTT.

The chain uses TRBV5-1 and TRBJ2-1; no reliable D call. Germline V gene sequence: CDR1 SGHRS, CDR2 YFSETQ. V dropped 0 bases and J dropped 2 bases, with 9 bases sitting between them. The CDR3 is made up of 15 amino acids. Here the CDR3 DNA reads TGCGCCAGCAGCTTGGCGCTGGCGGCCTACAATGAGCAGTTCTTC. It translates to CASSLALAAYNEQFF. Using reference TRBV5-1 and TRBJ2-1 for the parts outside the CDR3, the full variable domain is KAGVTQTPRYLIKTRGQQVTLSCSPISGHRSVSWYQQTPGQGLQFLFEYFSETQRNKGNFPGRFSGRQFSNSRSEMNVSTLELGDSALYLCASSLALAAYNEQFFGPGTRLTVL.

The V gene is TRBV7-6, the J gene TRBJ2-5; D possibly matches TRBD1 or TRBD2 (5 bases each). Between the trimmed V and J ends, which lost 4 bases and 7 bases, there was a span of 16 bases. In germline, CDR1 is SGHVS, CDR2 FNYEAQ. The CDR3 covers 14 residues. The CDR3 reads CASSSDLIGGTQYF. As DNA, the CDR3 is TGTGCCAGCAGCTCGGACCTGATTGGGGGGACCCAGTACTTC.